Sequencing of this TCR beta chain was carried out in a study of CD8 T cells in ankylosing spondylitis. Study-level findings and limits: Disease-linked clones were reportedly significantly enriched in matched ankylosing spondylitis synovial fluid. Ankylosing spondylitis blood seemed to carry a telltale TCR beta motif made of roughly eight highly homologous variants. Those disease-linked clones were CD8+; they were also relatively rare in peripheral blood.

5'-RACE, quantitative and with molecular barcodes, yielded the TCR beta libraries. Each CDR3 protein gets one entry after TCRdb re-called the 5' RACE reads with MiXCR. The sample has around 39,000 distinct CDR3 sequences; 10% to 15% are singletons. On this clonotype: Its antigen is not identified.

The V gene's germline CDR1 is LGHNA and CDR2 YNFKEQ. The trim removed 4 bases at V and 2 bases at J, leaving 5 bases unmatched. The CDR3 loop spans 15 amino acids. Input material: synovial fluid, either unsorted or a sorted T cell fraction (not recorded which). This receptor was taken from a male donor with ankylosing spondylitis. The V and J genes are TRBV4-2 and TRBJ2-1; TRBD1 agrees at 7 bases. The CDR3 sequence: CASSRTGQTYNEQFF. The CDR3 coding sequence is TGTGCCAGCAGCCGGACGGGACAGACCTACAATGAGCAGTTCTTC.